This T cell receptor (beta chain) is drawn from a study of CD8 T cells in ankylosing spondylitis. Study-level findings and limits: Blood of patients with ankylosing spondylitis appeared to be characterized by a TCR beta motif of several highly homologous variants.

CDR3 length equals 14 residues. Germline assignment: CDR1 SGHTA and CDR2 FQGNSA. The junction had 9 bases not matched to a gene; V was cut back by 5 bases and J by 7 bases. This clonotype was observed many times. Its antigen is currently unknown. MiXCR, run by TCRdb on the 5' RACE reads, gives a single entry per CDR3 protein. The sample gives just under 550,000 distinct CDR3 sequences, about an eighth of which show up once; around 7% is in the top ten. The source material was blood, either unsorted or a sorted T cell fraction (not recorded which). The chain is built from TRBV7-2 and TRBJ1-2, with TRBD1 matching 8 bases. The TCR sequence derives from a male donor with ankylosing spondylitis. CDR3 residues: CASSERTGSGGYTF. The DNA of the CDR3 is TGTGCCAGCAGCGAAAGGACAGGGTCGGGTGGCTACACCTTC.